This T cell receptor (beta chain) stems from a study of patients and donors after allogeneic stem cell transplantation. TCRdb itself ran the RT-PCR reads through MiXCR, one entry per CDR3 protein. The sample consists of about 70,000 distinct CDR3 sequences, approximately 25% of them appearing once. Between the trimmed V and J ends, which lost 1 base and 0 bases, there was a span of 9 bases. Per germline, CDR1 SGHVS and CDR2 FNYEAQ. This CDR3 contains 15 residues. The sample consisted of blood, either unsorted or a sorted T cell fraction (not recorded which). This receptor was obtained from a human donor who was either an allogeneic HSCT recipient or a stem cell or donor lymphocyte infusion donor (not recorded which). It is not recorded whose cells these are; they may come from a transplant donor. This chain uses TRBV7-6 with TRBJ1-1, with D maybe TRBD1 (5 bases). The CDR3 loop is CASSLGEGMNTEAFF. DNA for the CDR3: TGTGCCAGCAGCTTAGGAGAGGGGATGAACACTGAAGCTTTCTTT. Based on the CDR3 plus reference TRBV7-6 and TRBJ1-1, the full variable domain is GAGVSQSPRYKVTKRGQDVALRCDPISGHVSLYWYRQALGQGPEFLTYFNYEAQQDKSGLPNDRFSAERPEGSISTLTIQRTEQRDSAMYRCASSLGEGMNTEAFFGQGTRLTVV.